This is a list of T cell receptor beta chains from one sample in a study of CD8 T cells in ankylosing spondylitis. TCRdb ran MiXCR on the 5' RACE reads and lists one entry per CDR3 protein. Here the sample spans some 800,000 distinct CDR3 sequences, 12% being singletons. The sample consisted of blood, either unsorted or a sorted T cell fraction (not recorded which). Receptors originate from a male donor with ankylosing spondylitis. Each CDR3 is given without its conserved first and last residue. The size field is filled for only some rows; it gives once, few, many or a size class.

v_gene: TRBV7-9
abundance: few
CDR3aa: ASSQHLTGTDTQY

v_gene: TRBV7-6
abundance: .
CDR3aa: ASSSRQGFNEKLF

v_gene: TRBV7-6
abundance: many
CDR3aa: ASSLRGVYEQY

v_gene: TRBV12-3/TRBV12-4
abundance: few
CDR3aa: ASTPLGLAERGELF

v_gene: TRBV27
abundance: few
CDR3aa: ASKMTGGGYT

v_gene: TRBV29-1
abundance: many
CDR3aa: SVDASGTSKSETQY

v_gene: TRBV4-3
abundance: many
CDR3aa: ASSQAGADTQY

v_gene: TRBV4-3
abundance: .
CDR3aa: ASSQDGQGSGETQY

v_gene: TRBV5-1
abundance: .
CDR3aa: ASSLAAFTGGELF

v_gene: TRBV7-2
abundance: few
CDR3aa: ASSSAGTGFTDTQY

v_gene: TRBV7-9
abundance: .
CDR3aa: ASSPSTGFVTQY

v_gene: TRBV7-2
abundance: few
CDR3aa: ASSLDGSGETQY

v_gene: TRBV20-1
abundance: .
CDR3aa: SARGTASPLH

v_gene: TRBV3-1
abundance: .
CDR3aa: ASSPPTGDPRLNTDTQY

v_gene: TRBV15
abundance: .
CDR3aa: ATSRDPPSGRSETQY

v_gene: TRBV27
abundance: .
CDR3aa: ASSQRTSGGAGGDTQY

v_gene: TRBV5-1
abundance: .
CDR3aa: ASSLTGGINEKLF

v_gene: TRBV5-6
abundance: .
CDR3aa: ASSFIRGQGNTEAF

v_gene: TRBV7-8
abundance: .
CDR3aa: ASRRDRVFYEQY

v_gene: TRBV6-1
abundance: few
CDR3aa: ASRAKGGGELF

v_gene: TRBV20-1
abundance: many
CDR3aa: SAKGVRGSPLH

v_gene: TRBV20-1
abundance: .
CDR3aa: SARKTGTDIQY

v_gene: TRBV3-1
abundance: .
CDR3aa: ASSQVWTAEETQY

v_gene: TRBV28
abundance: .
CDR3aa: ASSPRASGGTGELF

v_gene: TRBV5-1
abundance: few
CDR3aa: ASSFSPGQGNTEAF

v_gene: TRBV11-2
abundance: few
CDR3aa: ASSLRGGSPEASYNEQF

v_gene: TRBV29-1
abundance: .
CDR3aa: SVEEGVGSSYNEQF